The 28 T cell receptor beta chains below all came from one sample that was sequenced in a study of blood T cell repertoires in COVID-19. TCRdb's table, derived via immunoSEQ multiplex PCR, lists solely in-frame clones and lacks some. The sample shows a few hundred thousand clones, approximately 85% of them seen only once. Sequenced input: PBMCs or T cells enriched from blood (not recorded which). The receptors here all came from a woman aged 50 to 60 who had recovered from COVID-19.

The V gene is TRBV10-1, the J gene TRBJ2-1; TRBD2 aligns across 13 bases. There are 18 residues in the CDR3. V was clipped by 3 bases and J by 7 bases; unmatched bases: 12. CDR1 is WNHNN and CDR2 is SYGVQD in the germline V gene (reference sequence). CDR3 in DNA: TGCGCCAGCAGTGATATTTATGGCGGACTAGCGGGAGAAAATGAGCAGTTCTTC. Amino acids: CASSDIYGGLAGENEQFF.

The J gene is TRBJ2-5, the V gene TRBV25-1; TRBD1 matches 10 bases. Per the germline V gene, CDR1 is MGHDK and CDR2 is SYGVNS. V gave up 3 bases and J gave up 5 bases; unmatched junction bases: 3. The CDR3 consists of 14 residues. CDR3 sequence (DNA): TGTGCCAGCAGTGAGGACAGGGGGGCGGAGACCCAGTACTTC. Its protein product is CASSEDRGAETQYF.

The V gene is TRBV10-3, the J gene TRBJ2-3; D is possibly TRBD2 (6 bases). The CDR3 loop spans 15 amino acids. Between the trimmed V and J ends, which lost 1 base and 1 base, there was a span of 9 bases. Germline-derived CDR1 and CDR2 are ENHRY and SYGVKD. The CDR3 DNA follows: TGTGCCATCAGTGAGTTCGGGAGTGGCACAGATACGCAGTATTTT. Translating it yields CAISEFGSGTDTQYF.

This CDR3 reads CASSLEFQKVRGYTF. The CDR3 DNA reads TGTGCCAGCAGCTTAGAGTTCCAGAAAGTGCGGGGCTACACCTTC. This chain uses TRBV7-2 with TRBJ1-2, with D hard to call. Trimming took 1 base from V and 8 from J, leaving 17 bases between them. In germline, CDR1 is SGHTA, CDR2 FQGNSA. The CDR3 totals 15 residues.

This chain connects TRBV9 to TRBJ2-2; 10 nucleotides match TRBD2. The CDR3 loop spans 16 amino acids. Trimming removed 2 bases from V and 0 bases from J; junction bases left unmatched: 1. Germline assignment: CDR1 SGDLS and CDR2 YYNGEE. CDR3 protein: CASSVGLASNTGELFF. Written as DNA, the CDR3 is TGTGCCAGCAGCGTGGGACTAGCGTCGAACACCGGGGAGCTGTTTTTT.

The chain recombines TRBV6-2 or TRBV6-3 with TRBJ1-4; TRBD1 matches 9 bases. Germline V gene data show CDR1 as MNHEY and CDR2 as SVGEGT. Trimming removed 5 bases from V and 8 bases from J; junction bases left unmatched: 6. The CDR3 loop spans 14 amino acids. The CDR3 DNA is TGTGCCAGCAGTGATACAGGGGGCGGAGAAAAACTGTTTTTT. Translating gives CASSDTGGGEKLFF.

This clone was recorded once. J is TRBJ2-1 and V is TRBV10-2, with D possibly matching TRBD2 (5 bases). V was pared by 6 bases and J by 6 bases, with 15 bases between. Germline V gene lookup returns CDR1 WSHSY and CDR2 SAAADI. This CDR3 region has 14 residues. This chain's CDR3 is CASSLVERSNEQFF. The CDR3 nucleotides are TGCGCCAGCAGCCTCGTGGAGCGGAGCAATGAGCAGTTCTTC.

This chain joins TRBV27 and TRBJ1-5, with D perhaps TRBD1 (5 bases). Germline V CDR1 and CDR2: MNHEY, SMNVEV (reference sequence). Trimming left V 2 bases short and J 7 bases short, with 15 bases between. The CDR3 covers 15 residues. The CDR3 bases are TGTGCCAGCAGTTTAGGCTCAGGGTCCGGGCAGCCCCAGCATTTT. As protein: CASSLGSGSGQPQHF.

The count of this clone is one. J is TRBJ2-4 and V is TRBV7-8, with TRBD1 matching 8 bases. This CDR3 has 16 residues. The germline CDR1 and CDR2 sequences are SGHVS and FQNEAQ. V trimming: 4 bases; J trimming: 2 bases; junction bases outside the gene matches: 7. The CDR3 nucleotides are TGTGCCAGCAGCTCTGGACAGGGATTGACCAAAAACATTCAGTACTTC. It specifies CASSSGQGLTKNIQYF.

The genes are TRBV19 and TRBJ2-1; 10 bases agree with TRBD2. Germline V gene sequence: CDR1 LNHDA, CDR2 SQIVND (reference sequence). V was clipped by 7 bases and J by 8 bases; unmatched bases: 14. This CDR3 region has 16 residues. The CDR3 reads CASKGGKLAGLDEQFF. The CDR3 DNA reads TGTGCCAGTAAGGGGGGTAAACTAGCGGGGTTAGATGAGCAGTTCTTC.

The chain employs TRBV9 and TRBJ1-6; D not certain. V lost 0 bases to trimming and J lost 0 bases, with 7 bases between them. CDR1 and CDR2 (germline): SGDLS, YYNGEE. The CDR3 spans 16 residues. The chain's CDR3 is CASSVGRSSYNSPLHF. The CDR3 DNA reads TGTGCCAGCAGCGTAGGACGGAGCTCCTATAATTCACCCCTCCACTTT.

This clone has just one count. The rearrangement uses TRBV23-1 and TRBJ1-1; 7 bases are a match to TRBD1. TRBV23-1 is treated as an ORF (open reading frame) with a function not yet certain. V lost 0 bases to trimming and J lost 0 bases; unmatched junction nucleotides: 10. The CDR3 runs 18 residues. The DNA for the CDR3 is TGCGCCAGCAGTCAATCGAGACAGGGAAGGGTCCTGAACACTGAAGCTTTCTTT. It codes for CASSQSRQGRVLNTEAFF.

This clone was detected a few times. This chain joins TRBV28 and TRBJ1-6, with D possibly TRBD1 on 6 matching bases. Germline V gene sequence: CDR1 MDHEN, CDR2 SYDVKM. Trimming removed 8 bases at V and 7 bases at J, with 18 bases between. The CDR3 spans 15 residues. The CDR3 DNA reads as TGTGCCAGCTCGTCGGGGACACGGAGAAATTCACCCCTCCACTTT. Protein product: CASSSGTRRNSPLHF.

This rearrangement joins TRBV4-2 to TRBJ1-1; D might be TRBD1 (5 bases). The length of the CDR3 is 15 residues. Germline V gene lookup returns CDR1 LGHNA and CDR2 YNFKEQ. The V end was cut by 0 bases, the J end by 1 base, with 9 bases between. The CDR3: CASSQDRGGNTEAFF. The DNA for the CDR3 is TGTGCCAGCAGCCAAGATCGGGGGGGGAACACTGAAGCTTTCTTT.

The chain joins TRBV7-9 to TRBJ2-7; TRBD1 agrees at 10 bases. The length of the CDR3 is 14 residues. V gave up 4 bases and J gave up 7 bases; unmatched junction bases: 7. The germline V gene has CDR1 SEHNR and CDR2 FQNEAQ (reference sequence). CDR3 sequence reads: CASSSGTGEREQYF. CDR3 coding DNA: TGTGCCAGCAGCTCCGGGACAGGGGAGAGAGAGCAGTACTTC.

The chain couples TRBV10-3 to TRBJ2-1; 10 nucleotides align to TRBD2. The germline gives CDR1 ENHRY, CDR2 SYGVKD. Trimming cost V 4 bases and J 5 bases; bases outside gene matches: 2. This CDR3 is built from 14 residues. The CDR3 DNA reads TGTGCCATCAGTGTGCTAGCGGGAGACAATGAGCAGTTCTTC. This gives the protein CAISVLAGDNEQFF.

The V and J genes are TRBV6-6 and TRBJ2-5; the match to TRBD1 covers 8 bases. The V gene end was trimmed by 3 bases and the J gene end by 5 bases; junction bases not matched to a gene: 11. The CDR3 is made up of 16 amino acids. Per germline, CDR1 MNHNY and CDR2 SVGAGI (reference sequence). The CDR3 loop reads CASSYGRTGTSETQYF. The CDR3 DNA reads TGTGCCAGCAGTTATGGTAGGACAGGGACGTCGGAGACCCAGTACTTC.

This clone has just a few counts. V gene TRBV28 combines with J gene TRBJ1-5; TRBD1 matches 7 bases. V gave up 6 bases and J gave up 6 bases; unmatched junction bases: 11. This CDR3 region has 15 residues. Germline CDR1 MDHEN, CDR2 SYDVKM. CDR3 loop: CASSSQGGVSQPQHF. The CDR3 bases are TGTGCCAGCAGCTCCCAGGGGGGTGTCAGTCAGCCCCAGCATTTT. Based on the CDR3 plus reference TRBV28 and TRBJ1-5, the full variable domain is DVKVTQSSRYLVKRTGEKVFLECVQDMDHENMFWYRQDPGLGLRLIYFSYDVKMKEKGDIPEGYSVSREKKERFSLILESASTNQTSMYLCASSSQGGVSQPQHFGDGTRLSIL.

V and J are TRBV14 and TRBJ2-7; 8 nucleotides agree with TRBD1. Germline V gene lookup returns CDR1 SGHDN and CDR2 FVKESK. The ends lost 1 base at V and 3 bases at J; junction bases unmatched: 8. The CDR3 runs to 16 residues. The CDR3 here is CASSQAAWTGYYEQYF. CDR3 coding DNA: TGTGCCAGCAGCCAAGCCGCTTGGACAGGGTACTACGAGCAGTACTTC.

V gene TRBV25-1 combines with J gene TRBJ1-1, with D uncertain. From germline, CDR1 is MGHDK and CDR2 SYGVNS. The V gene lost 4 bases and the J gene lost 2 bases, with 8 bases spanning the gap. This CDR3 is 13 amino acids long. The CDR3 protein is CASSGQANTEAFF. The CDR3 coding sequence is TGTGCCAGCAGTGGGCAGGCCAACACTGAAGCTTTCTTT.

The V and J genes are TRBV5-4 and TRBJ1-2, with a weak D call TRBD1 (5 bases). CDR3 length equals 15 residues. The V end was cut by 5 bases, the J end by 6 bases, with 20 bases between. Germline V gene lookup returns CDR1 SGHNT and CDR2 YYREEE (reference sequence). The CDR3 DNA is TGTGCCAGCAGGCTCAGGGATAAGGGATGGCATGGCTACACCTTC. This sequence encodes CASRLRDKGWHGYTF.

This chain links TRBV15 with TRBJ2-2, with TRBD1 identical over 7 bases. CDR1 and CDR2 from the germline V gene are LNHNV and YYDKDF (reference sequence). The V segment lost 4 bases and the J segment 3 bases; nucleotides outside the gene matches: 2. CDR3 length: 14 residues. The CDR3 protein is CATSKDRDTGELFF. The DNA for the CDR3 is TGTGCCACCAGCAAAGACAGGGACACCGGGGAGCTGTTTTTT.

The genes are TRBV28 and TRBJ2-7; weak D call: TRBD1 (6 bases). This CDR3 has 12 residues. V was trimmed by 5 bases and J by 6 bases, leaving 11 bases between them. CDR1 is MDHEN and CDR2 is SYDVKM in the germline V gene. The CDR3 bases are TGTGCCAGCAGTGCGACAGGTCCCGAGCAGTACTTC. Residues: CASSATGPEQYF.

V and J are TRBV27 and TRBJ2-7; D not resolved. The CDR3 totals 14 residues. Per the germline V gene, CDR1 is MNHEY and CDR2 is SMNVEV (reference sequence). The V end lost 6 bases, the J end lost 5 bases, and 17 bases lay between the germline ends. The CDR3 loop reads CASSPRSGYDEQYF. CDR3 nucleotide sequence: TGTGCCAGCAGCCCAAGATCGGGTTACGACGAGCAGTACTTC.

The J gene is TRBJ1-4, the V gene TRBV15, with 7 bases aligning to TRBD1. V shed 5 bases, J shed 4 bases, and the junction held 7 bases outside the gene matches. Germline V gives CDR1 LNHNV, CDR2 YYDKDF (reference sequence). This CDR3 has 15 residues. For the CDR3, the DNA is TGTGCCACCAGCCTGTCGGGACAGTTTAATGAAAAACTGTTTTTT. It translates to CATSLSGQFNEKLFF.

To note about this clone: Compared with germline, one end of the junction differs, possibly owing to a read error. This chain connects TRBV4-2 to TRBJ1-3, with a weak D call TRBD1 (5 bases). There are 20 residues in the CDR3. Per the germline V gene, CDR1 is LGHNA and CDR2 is YNFKEQ. CDR3 sequence: CSSSQDSTGGLGQSGNTIYF. CDR3 sequence (DNA): TGTTCCAGCAGCCAAGATAGCACAGGCGGCCTAGGCCAGTCTGGAAACACCATATATTTT.

The chain uses TRBV2 and TRBJ1-6; D may be TRBD1 (6 bases). The CDR3 is 14 residues long. Per the germline V gene, CDR1 is SNHLY and CDR2 is FYNNEI. Trimming removed 7 bases at V and 1 base at J, with 8 bases between. CDR3 region: CASIRGSYNSPLHF. CDR3 DNA: TGTGCCAGCATAAGGGGGTCCTATAATTCACCCCTCCACTTT.

CDR3 coding DNA: TGTGCCAGCAGCTTTAGCGGGAAAAACAATGAGCAGTTCTTC. It is translated as CASSFSGKNNEQFF. The gene calls are TRBV11-3 and TRBJ2-1; 8 bases align to TRBD2. The germline V gene encodes CDR1 SGHNT and CDR2 YENEEA. The V gene end was trimmed by 3 bases and the J gene end by 5 bases; junction bases not matched to a gene: 3. CDR3 length equals 14 residues.